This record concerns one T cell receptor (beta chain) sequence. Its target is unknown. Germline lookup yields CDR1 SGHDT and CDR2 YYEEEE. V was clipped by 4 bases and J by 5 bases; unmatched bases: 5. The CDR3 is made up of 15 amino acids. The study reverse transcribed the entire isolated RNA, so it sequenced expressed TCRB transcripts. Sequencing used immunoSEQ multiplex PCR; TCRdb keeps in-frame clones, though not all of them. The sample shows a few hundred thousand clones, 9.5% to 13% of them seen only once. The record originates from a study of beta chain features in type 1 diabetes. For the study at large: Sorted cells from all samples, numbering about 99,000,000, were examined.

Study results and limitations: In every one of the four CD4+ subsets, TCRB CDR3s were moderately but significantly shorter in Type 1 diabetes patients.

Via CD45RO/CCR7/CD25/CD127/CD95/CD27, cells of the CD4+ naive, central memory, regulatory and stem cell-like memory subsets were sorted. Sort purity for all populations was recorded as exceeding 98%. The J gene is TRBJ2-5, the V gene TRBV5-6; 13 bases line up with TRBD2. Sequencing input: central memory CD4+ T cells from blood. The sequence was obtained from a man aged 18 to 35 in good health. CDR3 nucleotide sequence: TGTGCCAGCAGCGTGGGACTAGCGGGATTGGAGACCCAGTACTTC. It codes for CASSVGLAGLETQYF.